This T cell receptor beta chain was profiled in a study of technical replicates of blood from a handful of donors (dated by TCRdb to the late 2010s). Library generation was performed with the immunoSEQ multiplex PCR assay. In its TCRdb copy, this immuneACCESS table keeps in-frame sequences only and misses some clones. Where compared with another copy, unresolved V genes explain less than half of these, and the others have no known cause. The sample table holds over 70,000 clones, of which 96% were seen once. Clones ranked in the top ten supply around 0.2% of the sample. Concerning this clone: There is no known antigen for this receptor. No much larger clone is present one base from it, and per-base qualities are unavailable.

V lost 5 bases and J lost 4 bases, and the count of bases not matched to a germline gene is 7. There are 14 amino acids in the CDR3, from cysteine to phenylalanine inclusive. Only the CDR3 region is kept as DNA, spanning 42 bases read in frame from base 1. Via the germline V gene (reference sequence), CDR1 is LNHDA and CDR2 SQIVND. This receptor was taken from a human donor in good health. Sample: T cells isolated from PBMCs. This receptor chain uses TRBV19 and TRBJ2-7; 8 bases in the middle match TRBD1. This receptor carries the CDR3 CASSAGQGGYEQYF. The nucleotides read TGTGCCAGTAGTGCCGGACAGGGTGGGTACGAGCAGTACTTC.